The TCR beta chain under discussion was sequenced for a study of CD8 T cells in Susac syndrome. TEMRA cells were FACS-enriched, and CD8+ and CD4+ T cells were isolated negatively. With random hexamers, roughly 0.5 to 1 ug RNA was reverse transcribed. Amplification of TCR beta CDR3 spanned 54 Vbeta and 13 Jbeta via immunoSEQ multiplex PCR. TCRdb called the immunoSEQ multiplex PCR reads again in MiXCR, with one record for every CDR3 protein. This sample has 160,000 or so distinct CDR3 sequences; 94% occur once, and the top ten carry about 0.1%. Overall study results and limits: The study's TCR sequencing and HLA analysis covered a relatively small number of individuals, and the study acknowledged this.

Turning to this clonotype: Its antigen is unknown.

CDR1 is SGHTA, CDR2 FQGNSA, per germline. V lost 5 bases, J lost 8 bases, and 10 bases stayed unmatched. There are 14 residues in the CDR3. The genes are TRBV7-2 and TRBJ1-2; 8 bases are shared with TRBD1. The receptor comes from a human donor with multiple sclerosis. Sequencing was carried out using CD4+ T cells from PBMCs. The CDR3 sequence: CASSPGGQGGGYTF. CDR3 sequence (DNA): TGTGCCAGCAGCCCTGGAGGACAGGGAGGCGGCTACACCTTC.